The rows below give T cell receptor beta chains drawn from one sample of a study of blood T cell repertoires in COVID-19. TCRdb's table, derived via immunoSEQ multiplex PCR, lists solely in-frame clones and lacks some. The profile shows 150,000 or so clones, just over 85% of them singletons. Sequenced input: peripheral blood. The source of these receptors is a woman aged 55-69 years with acute or convalescent COVID-19. CDR3s include the opening cysteine and the closing phenylalanine or tryptophan. The D gene is left open where the match is weak. The size field is filled for only some rows; it gives once, few, many or a size class.

j_call: TRBJ1-1; d_call: TRBD1; v_call: TRBV13; clone_size: NA; cdr3_aa: CASSSRTGLNTEAFF; cdr3_nt: TGTGCCAGCAGCTCACGGACAGGCCTGAACACTGAAGCTTTCTTT
j_call: TRBJ1-2; d_call: TRBD1; v_call: TRBV9; clone_size: NA; cdr3_aa: CASSVGRTGPGYTF; cdr3_nt: TGTGCCAGCAGCGTAGGTAGGACAGGGCCTGGCTACACCTTC
j_call: TRBJ1-1; d_call: NA; v_call: TRBV9; clone_size: NA; cdr3_aa: CASNRGEDGTTEAFF; cdr3_nt: TGTGCCAGCAACCGAGGGGAGGATGGGACCACTGAAGCTTTCTTT
j_call: TRBJ1-1; d_call: NA; v_call: TRBV5-3; clone_size: NA; cdr3_aa: CARSLGKKPGHDTEAFF; cdr3_nt: TGTGCCAGAAGCTTGGGGAAGAAACCGGGACATGACACTGAAGCTTTCTTT
j_call: TRBJ1-1; d_call: NA; v_call: TRBV19; clone_size: NA; cdr3_aa: CATTGPSDEAFF; cdr3_nt: TGTGCCACTACAGGGCCCTCAGATGAAGCTTTCTTT
j_call: TRBJ2-7; d_call: TRBD2; v_call: TRBV5-4; clone_size: NA; cdr3_aa: CASSRGGSAYEQYF; cdr3_nt: TGTGCCAGCAGCCGGGGGGGTAGCGCCTACGAGCAGTACTTC
j_call: TRBJ2-7; d_call: TRBD2; v_call: TRBV30; clone_size: NA; cdr3_aa: CAWEAGTYEQYF; cdr3_nt: TGTGCCTGGGAAGCGGGGACCTACGAGCAGTACTTC
j_call: TRBJ2-2; d_call: TRBD1; v_call: TRBV5-1; clone_size: NA; cdr3_aa: CASSLAQGAGELFF; cdr3_nt: TGCGCCAGCAGCTTGGCACAGGGGGCCGGGGAGCTGTTTTTT
j_call: TRBJ1-4; d_call: TRBD1; v_call: TRBV7-2; clone_size: NA; cdr3_aa: CASSPGQGNEKLFF; cdr3_nt: TGTGCCAGCAGCCCAGGACAGGGTAATGAAAAACTGTTTTTT
j_call: TRBJ1-4; d_call: NA; v_call: TRBV15; clone_size: NA; cdr3_aa: CATSRDGRPNEKLFF; cdr3_nt: TGTGCCACCAGCAGAGATGGGAGACCTAATGAAAAACTGTTTTTT
j_call: TRBJ2-2; d_call: TRBD1; v_call: TRBV5-1; clone_size: few; cdr3_aa: CASTLEGGWANTGELFF; cdr3_nt: TGCGCCAGCACCTTGGAAGGGGGCTGGGCGAACACCGGGGAGCTGTTTTTT
j_call: TRBJ1-5; d_call: NA; v_call: TRBV5-5; clone_size: once; cdr3_aa: CASSLTGNAYSNQPQHF; cdr3_nt: TGTGCCAGCAGCTTGACAGGGAATGCCTATAGCAATCAGCCCCAGCATTTT
j_call: TRBJ1-2; d_call: NA; v_call: TRBV6-6; clone_size: NA; cdr3_aa: CASSPVRQGGGYTF; cdr3_nt: TGTGCCAGCAGCCCCGTTCGTCAGGGAGGTGGCTACACCTTC
j_call: TRBJ1-5; d_call: NA; v_call: TRBV6-6; clone_size: NA; cdr3_aa: CASSPEERAEPWGQPQHF; cdr3_nt: TGTGCCAGCAGTCCCGAAGAGCGGGCGGAGCCATGGGGTCAGCCCCAGCATTTT
j_call: TRBJ1-5; d_call: TRBD1; v_call: TRBV7-2; clone_size: NA; cdr3_aa: CASSDRDRNQPQHF; cdr3_nt: TGTGCCAGCAGCGATCGGGACAGAAATCAGCCCCAGCATTTT
j_call: TRBJ2-7; d_call: TRBD1; v_call: TRBV5-1; clone_size: NA; cdr3_aa: CASRQTGVYEQYF; cdr3_nt: TGCGCCAGCAGACAAACAGGGGTCTACGAGCAGTACTTC
j_call: TRBJ1-2; d_call: NA; v_call: TRBV5-6; clone_size: once; cdr3_aa: CASSLGGRTYGYTF; cdr3_nt: TGTGCCAGCAGCTTAGGCGGAAGAACCTATGGCTACACCTTC
j_call: TRBJ1-2; d_call: NA; v_call: TRBV6-5; clone_size: NA; cdr3_aa: CASSYSVNRLGGYTF; cdr3_nt: TGTGCCAGCAGTTACTCGGTTAACAGGCTCGGGGGCTACACCTTC
j_call: TRBJ1-2; d_call: NA; v_call: TRBV28; clone_size: NA; cdr3_aa: CASSRQLPGENYGYTF; cdr3_nt: TGTGCCAGCAGTCGCCAGCTCCCGGGGGAGAACTATGGCTACACCTTC